The 26 T cell receptor beta chains below come from one sample, sequenced in a study of shared clonotypes between healthy human individuals. Measured with immunoSEQ multiplex PCR; TCRdb has only the in-frame clones, and not every one. The data hold 1.6 million or so clones, with approximately 98.5% observed a single time. Sequenced material: naive CD4+ T cells sorted from blood. Documented subset: CD45RA+ positively selected. The receptors were sampled from a man aged 25 to 40 in good health.

The gene calls are TRBV7-9 and TRBJ2-1; no clear D. Germline V gives CDR1 SEHNR, CDR2 FQNEAQ (reference sequence). V was shortened by 0 bases and J by 8 bases, with 8 bases between the two germline ends. The CDR3 has 13 residues. DNA for the CDR3: TGTGCCAGCAGCTTAGCCCTCTTCGATGAGCAGTTCTTC. This encodes CASSLALFDEQFF.

The chain links TRBV27 to TRBJ2-3, with 8 bases identical to TRBD2. Germline values: CDR1 MNHEY, CDR2 SMNVEV (reference sequence). CDR3 size: 14 residues. The trim removed 7 bases at V and 1 base at J, leaving 4 bases unmatched. The CDR3 DNA reads TGTGCCAGCACCTCGACTAGCGGCACAGATACGCAGTATTTT. Amino acid sequence: CASTSTSGTDTQYF.

This rearrangement joins TRBV18 to TRBJ2-7, with TRBD1 identical over 9 bases. CDR1 and CDR2 from the germline V gene are KGHSH and LQKENI. The CDR3 is made up of 15 amino acids. The V and J ends lost 3 bases and 2 bases, in that order; junction bases with no gene match: 5. This CDR3 reads CASSPRTGVAYEQYF. CDR3 in DNA: TGTGCCAGCTCACCTAGGACAGGGGTAGCCTACGAGCAGTACTTC.

The genes are TRBV18 and TRBJ2-1, with a weak D call TRBD1 (6 bases). Germline V gene data show CDR1 as KGHSH and CDR2 as LQKENI. V lost 3 bases and J 1 base, leaving 10 bases between the germline ends. The CDR3 consists of 15 residues. DNA for the CDR3: TGTGCCAGCTCACCGGTGAGGGGGTCCTACAATGAGCAGTTCTTC. Protein product: CASSPVRGSYNEQFF.

The gene calls are TRBV7-9 and TRBJ2-2, with no clear D. The germline V gene encodes CDR1 SEHNR and CDR2 FQNEAQ (reference sequence). Trimming left V 1 base short and J 13 bases short, with 4 bases between. The CDR3 has 10 residues. CDR3 region: CASSLDGLFF. CDR3 DNA sequence: TGTGCCAGCAGCTTAGATGGGCTGTTTTTT.

The V call is TRBV7-2, the J call TRBJ2-7; D ambiguous. The ends were cut back, 4 bases at V and 8 bases at J, with 15 bases in the middle. The length of the CDR3 is 13 residues. The germline V gene has CDR1 SGHTA and CDR2 FQGNSA. DNA for the CDR3: TGTGCCAGCAGCTCAGCTGCCAGCGCGCAGCAGTACTTC. Protein: CASSSAASAQQYF.

This clone was seen once. The chain employs TRBV18 and TRBJ1-2; no reliable D call. The length of the CDR3 is 16 residues. Germline V CDR1 and CDR2: KGHSH, LQKENI. V was clipped by 4 bases and J by 6 bases, with 21 bases between them. The CDR3 DNA reads TGTGCCAGCTCACGGCTCCCCAGGCCTTCTGAGGATGGCTACACCTTC. Its translation: CASSRLPRPSEDGYTF.

In the case of this clone: Other DNA sequences in this specimen translate into the identical CDR3. The rearrangement joins TRBV4-3 to TRBJ2-1; tentative D call: TRBD2 (5 bases). The V end was cut by 0 bases, the J end by 3 bases, with 9 bases between. The CDR3 totals 15 residues. Per germline, CDR1 LGHNA and CDR2 YSLEER. The CDR3 sequence is CASSQEGRGYNEQFF. The CDR3 DNA follows: TGCGCCAGCAGCCAAGAAGGGAGAGGCTACAATGAGCAGTTCTTC.

Worth noting for this clone: In the same sample, other DNA sequences code for this CDR3. The rearrangement links TRBV6-1 to TRBJ2-7; maybe TRBD2 (5 bases). Trimming pared 1 base from V and 4 bases from J, leaving 14 bases between. This CDR3 region has 15 residues. Looked up from germline, CDR1 is MNHNS and CDR2 is SASEGT. Here the CDR3 reads CASSEGSGRGYEQYF. CDR3 DNA sequence: TGTGCCAGCAGTGAAGGATCGGGGAGAGGGTACGAGCAGTACTTC.

J is TRBJ1-1 and V is TRBV5-6, with D unresolved. The length of the CDR3 is 14 residues. V was trimmed by 4 bases and J by 4 bases, leaving 14 bases between them. CDR1 and CDR2 (germline): SGHDT, YYEEEE. For the CDR3, the DNA is TGTGCCAGCAGCCCATCAATTGGGCGCACTGAAGCTTTCTTT. It translates to CASSPSIGRTEAFF.

This chain uses TRBV19 with TRBJ2-7; 7 bases align to TRBD2. V shed 2 bases and J 2 bases; nucleotides not matched to a gene: 6. Germline loops: CDR1 LNHDA, CDR2 SQIVND (reference sequence). The CDR3 consists of 15 residues. CDR3 sequence: CASSILAGVAYEQYF. Written as DNA, the CDR3 is TGTGCCAGTAGTATACTGGCGGGAGTGGCCTACGAGCAGTACTTC.

This clone was seen a single time. The chain recombines TRBV5-8 with TRBJ2-1; the D gene is possibly TRBD2 (10 bases). The germline V gene has CDR1 SGHTS and CDR2 YDEGEE. Trimming took off 5 bases at V and 4 bases at J, with 22 bases between the two ends. This CDR3 has 17 amino acids. The CDR3 nucleotides read TGTGCCAGCAGTATGGGACAGGGACTAGCGATTTACAATGAGCAGTTCTTC. It specifies CASSMGQGLAIYNEQFF.

As for this clone: Other DNA sequences in the same sample also yield this CDR3. V and J are TRBV9 and TRBJ2-1; D possibly corresponds to TRBD2 (6 bases). There are 13 residues in the CDR3. The V gene lost 2 bases and the J gene lost 7 bases, with 10 bases spanning the gap. Germline CDR1 reads SGDLS; CDR2 reads YYNGEE. In DNA, the CDR3 is TGTGCCAGCAGCGTCGGAGGGGCTAATGAGCAGTTCTTC. This gives the protein CASSVGGANEQFF.

This clone was counted between two and nine times. The rearrangement uses TRBV6-5 and TRBJ2-3; 9 bases are a match to TRBD1. This CDR3 has 14 residues. The germline V gene encodes CDR1 MNHEY and CDR2 SVGAGI. V shed 5 bases and J 4 bases; nucleotides not matched to a gene: 4. The CDR3 sequence is CASSRDRVADTQYF. The CDR3 DNA is TGTGCCAGCAGTCGGGACAGGGTGGCAGATACGCAGTATTTT.

The chain is built from TRBV13 and TRBJ2-1; 13 positions match TRBD2. J lost 1 base, V lost 4 bases, and 13 bases had no gene match. Germline lookup yields CDR1 PRHDT and CDR2 FYEKMQ (reference sequence). This CDR3 spans 20 amino acids. The CDR3 loop reads CASSSYQRTSGRRSYNEQFF. CDR3 DNA sequence: TGTGCCAGCAGCTCCTATCAACGGACTAGCGGGAGAAGGTCCTACAATGAGCAGTTCTTC.

With respect to this clone: This specimen includes other DNA sequences encoding the same CDR3. This chain links TRBV9 with TRBJ2-3; unclear D gene. CDR3 length: 13 residues. With 2 bases removed from V and 6 bases from J, the gap between germline ends came to 10 bases. Germline V gives CDR1 SGDLS, CDR2 YYNGEE. The CDR3 nucleotides read TGTGCCAGCAGCGTTGGGCCGACTGATACGCAGTATTTT. Translation gives CASSVGPTDTQYF.

The CDR3 coding sequence is TGTGCCAGCAGGTTCGGACCATCCTACGAGCAGTACTTC. As protein: CASRFGPSYEQYF. The rearrangement uses TRBV28 and TRBJ2-7; D call uncertain. V was pared by 6 bases and J by 1 base, with 10 bases between. The germline gives CDR1 MDHEN, CDR2 SYDVKM. There are 13 residues in the CDR3. Drawing the rest from reference TRBV28 and TRBJ2-7, the complete variable domain is DVKVTQSSRYLVKRTGEKVFLECVQDMDHENMFWYRQDPGLGLRLIYFSYDVKMKEKGDIPEGYSVSREKKERFSLILESASTNQTSMYLCASRFGPSYEQYFGPGTRLTVT.

V and J are TRBV5-1 and TRBJ1-1; D remains unclear. V was clipped by 0 bases and J by 1 base, with 10 bases between them. The germline V gene has CDR1 SGHRS and CDR2 YFSETQ. This CDR3 has 15 residues. The CDR3 here is CASSLVLGPNTEAFF. In nucleotides, the CDR3 is TGCGCCAGCAGCTTGGTCTTAGGGCCGAACACTGAAGCTTTCTTT.

This sequence joins TRBV7-2 and TRBJ2-1, with a possible D match to TRBD1 (5 bases). The germline V gene encodes CDR1 SGHTA and CDR2 FQGNSA. Trimming cost V 1 base and J 4 bases, with 11 bases left between them. The CDR3 runs 15 residues. The CDR3 spells CASSLGQGLYNEQFF. The CDR3, as DNA: TGTGCCAGCAGCTTAGGGCAGGGCTTGTACAATGAGCAGTTCTTC.

The rearrangement links TRBV6-5 to TRBJ2-7, with D maybe TRBD2 (5 bases). The CDR3 contains 12 residues. CDR1 is MNHEY, CDR2 SVGAGI, per germline. Trimming left V 5 bases short and J 3 bases short, with 8 bases between. CDR3: CASSKGDYEQYF. The CDR3 DNA is TGTGCCAGCAGTAAGGGAGACTACGAGCAGTACTTC.

In its sample, this clone was seen once. The chain recombines TRBV6-1 with TRBJ1-5; no reliable D call. The CDR3 has 13 residues. Germline CDR1 is MNHNS and CDR2 is SASEGT. V shed 0 bases and J shed 14 bases, with 14 bases lying between them. This CDR3 reads CASSEALLGSKHF. The CDR3 nucleotides are TGTGCCAGCAGTGAAGCGCTTCTCGGAAGTAAGCATTTT.

The V and J genes are TRBV2 and TRBJ2-1; perhaps D is TRBD1 or TRBD2 (5 bases each). Germline V gene data show CDR1 as SNHLY and CDR2 as FYNNEI. V dropped 10 bases and J dropped 9 bases, with 19 bases sitting between them. The CDR3 is 13 residues long. In nucleotides, the CDR3 is TGTGCCACTCATCTAGCAAGGGGCGGTGAGCAGTTCTTC. Its translation: CATHLARGGEQFF.

The chain's CDR3 is CASSVRADQPQHF. The CDR3 coding sequence is TGTGCCAGCAGCGTTAGGGCCGATCAGCCCCAGCATTTT. This chain joins TRBV7-8 and TRBJ1-5; unclear D gene. Trimming pared 5 bases from V and 5 bases from J, leaving 10 bases between. The CDR3 length is 13 residues. Germline CDR1 is SGHVS and CDR2 is FQNEAQ.

This rearrangement joins TRBV19 to TRBJ2-2, with D possibly being TRBD1 (6 bases). The CDR3 covers 14 residues. Germline CDR1 is LNHDA and CDR2 is SQIVND (reference sequence). The V and J ends lost 4 bases and 0 bases respectively, with 6 bases between them. CDR3 sequence reads: CASSRTANTGELFF. The CDR3, as DNA: TGTGCCAGTAGTAGGACAGCGAACACCGGGGAGCTGTTTTTT.

The chain couples TRBV19 to TRBJ1-4, with D perhaps matching TRBD1 (6 bases). The CDR3 extends over 14 amino acids. With 7 bases removed from V and 3 bases from J, the gap between germline ends came to 12 bases. The germline V gene has CDR1 LNHDA and CDR2 SQIVND (reference sequence). DNA for the CDR3: TGTGCCAGTACCCTCGGGGGCTCTAATGAAAAACTGTTTTTT. It specifies CASTLGGSNEKLFF.

The chain is built from TRBV7-9 and TRBJ1-2, with 9 bases fitting TRBD1. This CDR3 is built from 15 residues. V trimming: 5 bases; J trimming: 5 bases; junction bases outside the gene matches: 9. Germline CDR1 reads SEHNR; CDR2 reads FQNEAQ (reference sequence). The CDR3 loop is CASSAWTGALYGYTF. CDR3 sequence (DNA): TGTGCCAGCAGCGCCTGGACAGGGGCGCTATATGGCTACACCTTC.